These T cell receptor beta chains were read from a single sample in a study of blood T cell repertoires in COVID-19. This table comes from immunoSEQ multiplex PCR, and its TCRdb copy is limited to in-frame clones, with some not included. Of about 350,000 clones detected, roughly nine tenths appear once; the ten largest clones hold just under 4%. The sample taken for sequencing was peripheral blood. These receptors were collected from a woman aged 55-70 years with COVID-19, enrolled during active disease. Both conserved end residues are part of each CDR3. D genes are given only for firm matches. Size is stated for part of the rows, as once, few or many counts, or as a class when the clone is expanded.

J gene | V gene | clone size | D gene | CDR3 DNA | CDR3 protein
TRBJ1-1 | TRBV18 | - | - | TGTGCCAGCTCACCATTGGACATAGGGACTGAAGCTTTCTTT | CASSPLDIGTEAFF
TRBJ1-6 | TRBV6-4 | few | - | TGTGCCAGCAGTGAACAGGATAATTCACCCCTCCACTTT | CASSEQDNSPLHF
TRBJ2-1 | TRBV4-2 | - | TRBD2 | TGTGCCAGCAGCCAGGCCCTAGCGGGGGGCGGGGGTGAGCAGTTCTTC | CASSQALAGGGGEQFF
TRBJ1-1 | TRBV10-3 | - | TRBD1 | TGTGCCATCGCCGACGACAGGGGAACTGAAGCTTTCTTT | CAIADDRGTEAFF
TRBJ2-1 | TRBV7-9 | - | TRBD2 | TGTGCCAGCAGCTTTGTTAGCGGGGGGGCCAATGAGCAGTTCTTC | CASSFVSGGANEQFF
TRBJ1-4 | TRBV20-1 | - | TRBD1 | TGCAGTGCTGGTGCAGTAACAGGGGGAAGAGAACTGTTTTTT | CSAGAVTGGRELFF
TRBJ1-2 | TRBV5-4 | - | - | TGTGCCAGCAGCTTGAAGGGGTACTATGGCTACACCTTC | CASSLKGYYGYTF
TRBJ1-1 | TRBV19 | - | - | TGTGCCAGTAGTACCGGGGGGAACACTGAAGCTTTCTTT | CASSTGGNTEAFF
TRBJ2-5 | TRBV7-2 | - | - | TGTGCCAGCAGCCCTAATGGTTTAGCCCAAGAGACCCAGTACTTC | CASSPNGLAQETQYF
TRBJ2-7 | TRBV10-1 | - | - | TGCGCCAGCAGTGATCCAGTATACCCCTACGAGCAGTACTTC | CASSDPVYPYEQYF
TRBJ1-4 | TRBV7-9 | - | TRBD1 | TGTGCCAGCAGCCGTGGACAGGGTGGGGAAAAACTGTTTTTT | CASSRGQGGEKLFF
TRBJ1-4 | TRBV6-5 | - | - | TGTGCCAGCACGAGGACAGATGAAAAACTGTTTTTT | CASTRTDEKLFF
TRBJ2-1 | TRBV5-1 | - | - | TGCGCCAGGAAAGCCCCCTCAGCCAGGGGAATGAAAAATGAGCAGTTCTTC | CARKAPSARGMKNEQFF
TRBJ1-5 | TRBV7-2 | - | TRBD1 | TGTGCCAGCAGCGCGTCCGGGACAGGGACTCAGCCCCAGCATTTT | CASSASGTGTQPQHF
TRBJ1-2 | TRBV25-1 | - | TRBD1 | TGTGCCAGCAGTGATACCGGACAGGGCAAAGATGGCTACACCTTC | CASSDTGQGKDGYTF
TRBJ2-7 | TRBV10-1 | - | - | TGCGCCAGCCCATTTGAAACCAGGGGGGACTACGAGCAGTACTTC | CASPFETRGDYEQYF
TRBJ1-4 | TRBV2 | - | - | TGTGCCAGCAGTCGGGGGGAAAAACTGTTTTTT | CASSRGEKLFF